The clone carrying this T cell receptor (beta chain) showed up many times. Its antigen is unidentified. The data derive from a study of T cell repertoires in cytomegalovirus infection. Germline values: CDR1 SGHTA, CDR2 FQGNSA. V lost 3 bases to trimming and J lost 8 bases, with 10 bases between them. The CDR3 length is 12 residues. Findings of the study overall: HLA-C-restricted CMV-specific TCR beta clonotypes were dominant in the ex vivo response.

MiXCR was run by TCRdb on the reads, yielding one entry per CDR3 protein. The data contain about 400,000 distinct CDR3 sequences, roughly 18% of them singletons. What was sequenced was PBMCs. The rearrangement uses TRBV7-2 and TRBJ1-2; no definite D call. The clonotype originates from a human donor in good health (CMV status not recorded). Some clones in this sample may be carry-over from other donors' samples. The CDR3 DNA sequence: TGTGCCAGCAGCTTGGGGAGAGACGGCTACACCTTC. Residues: CASSLGRDGYTF.